This T cell receptor (beta chain) is drawn from a study of beta chain features in type 1 diabetes. The V gene's germline CDR1 is SGDLS and CDR2 YYNGEE. This CDR3 region has 15 residues. J was trimmed by 7 bases and V by 3 bases; bases with no gene match: 6. Via the markers CD45RO/CCR7/CD25/CD127/CD95/CD27, stem cell-like memory, regulatory, central memory and naive CD4+ cells were sorted. The authors reverse transcribed all of the isolated RNA, so sequencing captured expressed TCRB transcripts. On average, stem cell-like memory T cell samples had about a million reads. The table came from immunoSEQ multiplex PCR; TCRdb's copy has only in-frame clones and leaves some out. Here the sample spans approximately 120,000 clones, 40% being singletons.

The gene calls are TRBV9 and TRBJ2-3; 12 bases map to TRBD2. The receptor comes from a woman aged 18-29 years in good health. Material for sequencing was stem cell memory CD4+ T cells from blood. CDR3: CASSGLAGVPNTQYF. The CDR3, as DNA: TGTGCCAGCAGCGGACTAGCGGGAGTCCCGAATACGCAGTATTTT.